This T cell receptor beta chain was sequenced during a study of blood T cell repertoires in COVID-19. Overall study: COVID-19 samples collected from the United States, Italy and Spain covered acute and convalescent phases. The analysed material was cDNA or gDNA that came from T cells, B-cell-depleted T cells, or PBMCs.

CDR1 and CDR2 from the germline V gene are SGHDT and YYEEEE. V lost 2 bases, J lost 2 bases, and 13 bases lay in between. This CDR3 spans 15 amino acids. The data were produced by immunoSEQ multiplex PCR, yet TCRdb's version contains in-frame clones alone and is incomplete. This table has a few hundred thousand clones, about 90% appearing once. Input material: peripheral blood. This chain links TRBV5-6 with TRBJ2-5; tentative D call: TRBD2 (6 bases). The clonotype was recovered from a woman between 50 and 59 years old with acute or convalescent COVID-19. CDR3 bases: TGTGCCAGCAGCTTTCGGGGGACTCTGCAAGAGACCCAGTACTTC. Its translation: CASSFRGTLQETQYF. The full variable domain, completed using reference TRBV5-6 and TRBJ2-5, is DAGVTQSPTHLIKTRGQQVTLRCSPKSGHDTVSWYQQALGQGPQFIFQYYEEEERQRGNFPDRFSGHQFPNYSSELNVNALLLGDSALYLCASSFRGTLQETQYFGPGTRLLVL.